This TCR beta chain was captured by sequencing in a study of cytomegalovirus exposure and HLA in healthy donors. Libraries were prepared by immunoSEQ multiplex PCR; TCRdb keeps only in-frame clonotypes and omits some of them. The table lists around 98,000 clones, around nine tenths of them singletons. Germline values: CDR1 KGHSH, CDR2 LQKENI. Trimming at V came to 4 bases and at J to 2 bases, leaving 3 bases not matched to a gene. CDR3 size: 15 residues. The chain recombines TRBV18 with TRBJ2-7; 12 bases fit TRBD2. The sample was PBMCs. The sequence came from a woman in her twenties or thirties in good health and CMV-seronegative. The CDR3 DNA sequence: TGTGCCAGCTCACGACTAGCGGGGGACGCCTACGAGCAGTACTTC. Translation: CASSRLAGDAYEQYF.